This entry lists 21 T cell receptor beta chains sequenced from one sample in a study of tumor-infiltrating lymphocytes in primary liver carcinoma. A primer in the constant region served to generate TCR beta cDNA from 500 ng of total RNA. Nested multiplex PCR, run for three rounds with slightly modified ARM-PCR, yielded TCR beta libraries. Forward primers for TRBV1-TRBV30 and a C-beta reverse primer served the first two PCR rounds, at around 9 cycles each. In TCRdb, the multiplex PCR reads were re-called with MiXCR into one record per CDR3 protein. The table records about 180,000 distinct CDR3 sequences, 50% to 75% of them present only once. Out of unsorted whole blood came the blood RNA, and germline DNA was extracted as well. The specimen was peripheral blood. The receptors stem from a man aged 35 to 55 with primary liver carcinoma and hepatitis B virus infection.

Points on this clonotype: One base away lies a much larger clone, so this may be a sequencing read error. The chain combines TRBV29-1 with TRBJ1-3; D gene unclear. Germline values: CDR1 SQVTM, CDR2 ANQGSEA. The length of the CDR3 is 13 residues. The CDR3 nucleotides are TGCAGCGTTGACTCGGTCGGCGGAAAGACCATATATTTT. Translation: CSVDSVGGKTIYF.

This clonotype has only one observation. The chain is built from TRBV28 and TRBJ1-1; 8 nucleotides line up with TRBD1. Germline CDR1 MDHEN, CDR2 SYDVKM. Germline trimming cut 2 bases from V and 0 bases from J; bases unmatched to any gene: 5. The CDR3 consists of 16 residues. DNA for the CDR3: TGTGCCAGCAGTTTACTGCACAGGGGGATGAACACTGAAGCTTTCTTT. Residues: CASSLLHRGMNTEAFF. Together with reference TRBV28 and TRBJ1-1, the CDR3 gives the full variable domain: DVKVTQSSRYLVKRTGEKVFLECVQDMDHENMFWYRQDPGLGLRLIYFSYDVKMKEKGDIPEGYSVSREKKERFSLILESASTNQTSMYLCASSLLHRGMNTEAFFGQGTRLTVV.

The V call is TRBV15, the J call TRBJ1-6, with D unclear. Germline values: CDR1 LNHNV, CDR2 YYDKDF (reference sequence). This CDR3 is built from 13 residues. With 0 bases removed from V and 12 bases from J, the gap between germline ends came to 9 bases. The DNA of the CDR3 is TGTGCCACCAGCAGAGATCTATCTCAACCCCTCCACTTT. Its protein product is CATSRDLSQPLHF.

About this clonotype: A read error may be the cause here, since a much bigger clone is one base away. This rearrangement joins TRBV29-1 to TRBJ1-1, with D uncertain. Germline lookup yields CDR1 SQVTM and CDR2 ANQGSEA. V was clipped by 1 base and J by 1 base, with 1 base between them. The CDR3 runs to 11 residues. The CDR3 reads CSVEGNTEAFF. The CDR3 DNA sequence: TGCAGCGTTGAAGGGAACACTGAAGCTTTCTTT.

With regard to this clonotype: Mismatch with germline at one junction end may stem from a read error. This sequence joins TRBV29-1 and TRBJ1-1; possible D gene TRBD1, 6 bases. Germline assignment: CDR1 SQVTM and CDR2 ANQGSEA. This CDR3 contains 15 residues. In DNA form, the CDR3 reads TGTAGCCGAGCCCCGGACAGCCACATGAACACTGAAGCTTTCTTT. Translated, it gives CSRAPDSHMNTEAFF.

Concerning this clonotype itself: One end of the junction varies from germline; a read error may be responsible. V gene TRBV5-5 combines with J gene TRBJ2-1, with a tentative D call TRBD1 (6 bases). The CDR3 consists of 16 residues. In germline, CDR1 is SGHKS, CDR2 YYEKEE (reference sequence). The CDR3 bases are TGTGCCAGCAGCTCCAGGGGCGGTCGCTCCTACAATGGGCAGTTCTTC. Encoded protein: CASSSRGGRSYNGQFF.

This CDR3 is CASSWGFSYQYF. In DNA form, the CDR3 reads TGTGCCAGCAGCTGGGGGTTCTCCTACCAGTACTTC. The chain joins TRBV11-1 to TRBJ2-7; D may match TRBD1 or TRBD2 (5 bases each). Trimming left V 4 bases short and J 10 bases short, with 14 bases between. CDR3 length equals 12 residues. Germline-derived CDR1 and CDR2 are SGHAT and FQDESV (reference sequence).

On this clonotype: A read error is possible here, since a much larger clone lies one base away. Here the CDR3 omits its conserved ending phenylalanine or tryptophan, so a read error is the likely source. J is TRBJ2-7 and V is TRBV11-2, with a weak D call TRBD2 (6 bases). This CDR3 is 15 amino acids long. Germline CDR1 reads SGHAT; CDR2 reads FQNNGV. The V end lost 5 bases, the J end lost 0 bases, and 14 bases lay between the germline ends. Here the CDR3 DNA reads TGTGCCAGCAGCCCAGCGGGCCCCACCTCCTACGAGCAGTACTAC. This translates into CASSPAGPTSYEQYY.

Remarks on this clonotype: A read error may be the cause here, since a much bigger clone is one base away. V and J are TRBV11-2 and TRBJ2-2; D not resolved. This CDR3 is built from 12 residues. CDR1 is SGHAT, CDR2 FQNNGV, per germline. V lost 5 bases to trimming and J lost 9 bases, with 10 bases between them. The CDR3 spells CASSIDRWELFF. For the CDR3, the DNA is TGTGCCAGCAGCATCGACCGCTGGGAGCTGTTTTTT. The variable domain in full, with the rest retrieved from reference TRBV11-2 and TRBJ2-2, is EAGVAQSPRYKIIEKRQSVAFWCNPISGHATLYWYQQILGQGPKLLIQFQNNGVVDDSQLPKDRFSAERLKGVDSTLKIQPAKLEDSAVYLCASSIDRWELFFGEGSRLTVL.

This clonotype has a handful of counts. V and J are TRBV6-6 and TRBJ2-7; no clear D. The CDR3 contains 15 residues. The V end was cut by 0 bases, the J end by 3 bases, with 12 bases between. The V gene's germline CDR1 is MNHNY and CDR2 SVGAGI (reference sequence). This CDR3 reads CASSYSGPGSYEQYF. The CDR3 DNA follows: TGTGCCAGCAGTTACTCAGGACCAGGAAGCTACGAGCAGTACTTC.

This clonotype showed up many times. The V and J genes are TRBV6-2 or TRBV6-3 and TRBJ2-7; unclear D gene. Trimming left V 7 bases short and J 3 bases short, with 13 bases between. The germline gives CDR1 MNHEY, CDR2 SVGEGT. The CDR3 contains 13 residues. The CDR3 DNA reads as TGTGCCAGCAACCTCTCGGACGACTACGAGCAGTACTTC. Its protein product is CASNLSDDYEQYF.

CDR3 region: CASSLIGVHEAFF. The CDR3 DNA sequence: TGCGCCAGCAGCTTAATCGGGGTTCATGAAGCTTTCTTT. The J gene is TRBJ1-1, the V gene TRBV5-1; the D is unclear. The CDR3 covers 13 residues. The germline gives CDR1 SGHRS, CDR2 YFSETQ. The ends were cut back, 2 bases at V and 7 bases at J, with 12 bases in the middle.

This clonotype turned up a few times. As the CDR3 is not closed by the conserved phenylalanine or tryptophan, this likely results from a read error. V gene TRBV29-1 combines with J gene TRBJ1-1; D not certain. This CDR3 comprises 13 residues. V was cut by 4 bases and J by 2 bases, with 11 bases left in between. Germline V gene lookup returns CDR1 SQVTM and CDR2 ANQGSEA. The CDR3 DNA is TGCAGCGTTGGAAAGGGAACTAACACTGAAGCTTTCATT. Its protein product is CSVGKGTNTEAFI.

The V and J genes are TRBV6-6 and TRBJ2-5; 7 bases align to TRBD1. Germline V gives CDR1 MNHNY, CDR2 SVGAGI (reference sequence). This CDR3 region has 14 residues. The V gene end was trimmed by 5 bases and the J gene end by 1 base; junction bases not matched to a gene: 4. In nucleotides, the CDR3 is TGTGCCAGCAGTCTGACAGGGACCCAAGAGACCCAGTACTTC. Translation gives CASSLTGTQETQYF.

In this sample, this clonotype turned up many times. The J gene is TRBJ1-1, the V gene TRBV11-2, with 7 nucleotides matching TRBD1. J lost 5 bases, V lost 2 bases, and 2 bases had no gene match. Germline V CDR1 and CDR2: SGHAT, FQNNGV. The length of the CDR3 is 13 residues. DNA of the CDR3: TGTGCCAGCAGCTTAACAGGGGAAACTGAAGCTTTCTTT. Translating gives CASSLTGETEAFF.

As concerns this clonotype: A much larger clone differs from this one at a single base, so this may be a read error. J is TRBJ2-2 and V is TRBV11-2; TRBD2 matches at 12 bases. The CDR3 is 18 residues long. CDR1 is SGHAT, CDR2 FQNNGV, per germline. The CDR3 sequence is CANSLAPGLAGWTGELFF. The CDR3 bases are TGTGCCAACAGCTTAGCCCCTGGACTAGCGGGATGGACCGGGGAGCTGTTTTTT.

The sample holds one count of this clonotype. The conserved closing phenylalanine or tryptophan is absent in this CDR3, likely reflecting a read error. DNA of the CDR3: TGTGCCAGCAGTTTAGGGCAGGACCTAGAGACCCAGTACTCC. Translating gives CASSLGQDLETQYS. V is TRBV12-3 or TRBV12-4 and J is TRBJ2-5; no clear D gene. The CDR3 contains 14 residues. The ends were cut back, 1 base at V and 4 bases at J, with 10 bases in the middle.

This clonotype has a count of ten or more. V and J are TRBV7-8 and TRBJ2-2; 12 bases are a match to TRBD2. Losses at the gene ends were 1 base for V and 6 bases for J; bases not matched to a gene: 3. This CDR3 has 16 amino acids. Looked up from germline, CDR1 is SGHVS and CDR2 is FQNEAQ. CDR3 DNA sequence: TGTGCCAGCAGCTTAGGACTAGCGGGAGTATCCGGGGAGCTGTTTTTT. The encoded protein is CASSLGLAGVSGELFF.

In regard to this clonotype: Lacking the conserved final phenylalanine or tryptophan, this CDR3 likely reflects a read error. The V gene is TRBV11-2, the J gene TRBJ1-2; D is ambiguous. This CDR3 spans 13 amino acids. Per the germline V gene, CDR1 is SGHAT and CDR2 is FQNNGV. The CDR3 protein is CAISADGQEGYTI. In DNA, the CDR3 is TGTGCCATCAGCGCCGACGGCCAGGAGGGCTACACCATC.

Concerning this clonotype: A read error may explain this, as a much larger clone is one base away. The V gene is TRBV29-1, the J gene TRBJ1-1; D ambiguous. With 4 bases removed from V and 1 base from J, the gap between germline ends came to 10 bases. The CDR3 extends over 13 amino acids. Germline CDR1 and CDR2: SQVTM and ANQGSEA. The CDR3 DNA follows: TGCAGCGTTGTCCCCATCACGAACACTGAAGCTTTCTTT. Amino acid sequence: CSVVPITNTEAFF.

V and J are TRBV29-1 and TRBJ1-2; no definite D call. Trimming removed 5 bases from V and 12 bases from J, with 19 bases in between. From germline, CDR1 is SQVTM and CDR2 ANQGSEA. CDR3 length: 12 residues. CDR3 in amino acids: CSVLHGNADHTF. CDR3 bases: TGCAGCGTTCTCCATGGCAATGCTGACCACACCTTC.